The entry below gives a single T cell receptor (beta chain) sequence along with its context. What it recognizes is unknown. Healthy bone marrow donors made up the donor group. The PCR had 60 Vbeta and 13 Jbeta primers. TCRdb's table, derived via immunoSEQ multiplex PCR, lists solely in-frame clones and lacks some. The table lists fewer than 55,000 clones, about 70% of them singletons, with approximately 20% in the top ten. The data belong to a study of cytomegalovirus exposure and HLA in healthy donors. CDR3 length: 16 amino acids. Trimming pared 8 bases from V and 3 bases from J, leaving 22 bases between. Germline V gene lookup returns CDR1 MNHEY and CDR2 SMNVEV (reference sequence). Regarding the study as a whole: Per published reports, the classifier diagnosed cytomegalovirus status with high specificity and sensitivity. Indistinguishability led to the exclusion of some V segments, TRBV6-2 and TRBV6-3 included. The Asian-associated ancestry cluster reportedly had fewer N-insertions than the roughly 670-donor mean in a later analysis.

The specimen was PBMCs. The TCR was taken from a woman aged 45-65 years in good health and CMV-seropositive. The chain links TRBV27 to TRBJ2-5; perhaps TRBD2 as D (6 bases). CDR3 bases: TGTGCCAGCGGCCCGGAGGTGGAGGGCGTTGAAGAGACCCAGTACTTC. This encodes CASGPEVEGVEETQYF.